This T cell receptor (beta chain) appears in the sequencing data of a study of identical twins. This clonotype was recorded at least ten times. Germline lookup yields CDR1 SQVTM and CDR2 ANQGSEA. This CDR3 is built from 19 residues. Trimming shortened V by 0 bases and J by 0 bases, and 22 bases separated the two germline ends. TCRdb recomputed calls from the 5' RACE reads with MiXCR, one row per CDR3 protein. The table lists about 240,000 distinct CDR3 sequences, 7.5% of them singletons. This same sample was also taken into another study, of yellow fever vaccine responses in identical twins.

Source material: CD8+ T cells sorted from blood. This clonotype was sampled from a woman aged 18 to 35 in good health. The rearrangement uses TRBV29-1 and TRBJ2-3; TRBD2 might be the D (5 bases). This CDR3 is CSVEDYPSGRATSTDTQYF. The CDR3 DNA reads TGCAGCGTTGAAGATTATCCAAGCGGCCGGGCCACTAGCACAGATACGCAGTATTTT.